The TCR beta chain described here comes from a study of shared clonotypes between healthy human individuals. General study findings and limits: Though the depth was large, rarefaction showed that sorted-subset sequencing was incomplete. Represented diversity (both genetic and exposure-history) was limited by the small number of donors.

Unmatched junction bases numbered 3, after V lost 4 bases and J lost 3 bases. Germline V gives CDR1 MRHNA, CDR2 SNTAGT. CDR3 size: 14 residues. As regards this clone: The antigen remains undetermined.

Template for every sorted-subset replicate PCR totaled approximately 0.2 ug DNA, 25,000 to 30,000 T cell genomes. The data were produced by immunoSEQ multiplex PCR, yet TCRdb's version contains in-frame clones alone and is incomplete. The sample lists about 530,000 clones; approximately 95% were seen once. Sequences were obtained from naive CD4+ T cells sorted from blood. Subset specified: CD45RA+ positively selected. The TCR was taken from a woman aged 25-40 years in good health. This rearrangement joins TRBV6-4 to TRBJ2-1, with 7 bases aligning to TRBD2. CDR3 in DNA: TGTGCCAGCAGTGTCCAGCGGGGCTACAATGAGCAGTTCTTC. Protein product: CASSVQRGYNEQFF.